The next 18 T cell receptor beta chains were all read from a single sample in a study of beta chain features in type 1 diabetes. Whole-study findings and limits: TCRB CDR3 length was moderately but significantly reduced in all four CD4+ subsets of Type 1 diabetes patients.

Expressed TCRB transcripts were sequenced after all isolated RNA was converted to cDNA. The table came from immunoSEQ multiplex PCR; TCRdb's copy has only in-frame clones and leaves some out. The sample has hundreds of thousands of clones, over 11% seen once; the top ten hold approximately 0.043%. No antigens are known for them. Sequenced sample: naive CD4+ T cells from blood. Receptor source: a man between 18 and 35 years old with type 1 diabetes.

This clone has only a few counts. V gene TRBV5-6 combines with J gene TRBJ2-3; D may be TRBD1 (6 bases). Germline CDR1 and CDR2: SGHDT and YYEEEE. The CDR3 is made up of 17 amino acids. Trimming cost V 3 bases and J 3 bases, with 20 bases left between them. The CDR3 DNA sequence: TGTGCCAGCAGCTCCCTCAGGGGAAGGGTTGGAACAGATACGCAGTATTTT. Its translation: CASSSLRGRVGTDTQYF.

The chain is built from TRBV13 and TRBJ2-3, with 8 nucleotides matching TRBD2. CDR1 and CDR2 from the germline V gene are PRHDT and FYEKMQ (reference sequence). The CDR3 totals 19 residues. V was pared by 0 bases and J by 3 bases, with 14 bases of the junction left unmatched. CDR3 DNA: TGTGCCAGCAGCTTAGGCCATTTCTTTAGCGGGGAGAGAACAGATACGCAGTATTTT. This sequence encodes CASSLGHFFSGERTDTQYF.

The CDR3 reads CASTLSQGGGYTF. CDR3 nucleotide sequence: TGTGCCAGCACCCTATCCCAAGGAGGTGGCTACACCTTC. This sequence joins TRBV27 and TRBJ1-2; D gene uncertain. CDR3 length: 13 amino acids. Trimming pared 7 bases from V and 7 bases from J, leaving 16 bases between. CDR1 is MNHEY, CDR2 SMNVEV, per germline (reference sequence).

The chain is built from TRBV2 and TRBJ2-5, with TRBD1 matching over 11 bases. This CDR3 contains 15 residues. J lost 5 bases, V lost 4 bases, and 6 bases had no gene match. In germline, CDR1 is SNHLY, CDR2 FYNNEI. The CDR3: CASSARTGGWETQYF. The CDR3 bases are TGTGCCAGCAGTGCCAGGACAGGGGGCTGGGAGACCCAGTACTTC. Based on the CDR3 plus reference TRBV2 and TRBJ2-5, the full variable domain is EPEVTQTPSHQVTQMGQEVILRCVPISNHLYFYWYRQILGQKVEFLVSFYNNEISEKSEIFDDQFSVERPDGSNFTLKIRSTKLEDSAMYFCASSARTGGWETQYFGPGTRLLVL.

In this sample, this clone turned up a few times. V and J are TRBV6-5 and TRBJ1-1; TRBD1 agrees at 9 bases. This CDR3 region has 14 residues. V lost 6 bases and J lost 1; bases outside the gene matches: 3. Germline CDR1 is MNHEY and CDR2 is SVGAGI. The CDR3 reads CASSATGGNTEAFF. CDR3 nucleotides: TGTGCCAGCAGCGCGACAGGGGGGAACACTGAAGCTTTCTTT.

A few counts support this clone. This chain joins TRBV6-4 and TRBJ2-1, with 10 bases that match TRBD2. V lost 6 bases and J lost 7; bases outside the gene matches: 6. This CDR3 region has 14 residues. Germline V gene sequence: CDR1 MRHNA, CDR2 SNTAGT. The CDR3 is CASRGSGRLNEQFF. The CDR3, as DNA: TGTGCCAGCAGAGGTAGCGGGAGGCTGAATGAGCAGTTCTTC.

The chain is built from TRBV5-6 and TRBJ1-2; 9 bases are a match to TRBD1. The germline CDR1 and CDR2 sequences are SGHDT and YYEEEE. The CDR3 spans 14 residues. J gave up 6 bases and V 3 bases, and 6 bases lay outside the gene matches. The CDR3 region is CASSSQGAADGYTF. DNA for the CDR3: TGTGCCAGCAGCTCACAGGGGGCAGCGGATGGCTACACCTTC.

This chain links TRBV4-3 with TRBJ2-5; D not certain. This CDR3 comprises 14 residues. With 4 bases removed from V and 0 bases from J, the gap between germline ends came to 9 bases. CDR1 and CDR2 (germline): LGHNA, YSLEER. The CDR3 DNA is TGCGCCAGCAGCCGAGACACATACCAAGAGACCCAGTACTTC. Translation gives CASSRDTYQETQYF.

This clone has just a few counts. The CDR3 sequence: CASSKDQAYNYGYTF. The CDR3 DNA follows: TGTGCCAGCAGCAAAGACCAGGCTTATAACTATGGCTACACCTTC. The chain couples TRBV21-1 to TRBJ1-2; the DNA was not used to check the table's D call, TRBD1. TRBV21-1 is a pseudogene. The CDR3 has 15 amino acids.

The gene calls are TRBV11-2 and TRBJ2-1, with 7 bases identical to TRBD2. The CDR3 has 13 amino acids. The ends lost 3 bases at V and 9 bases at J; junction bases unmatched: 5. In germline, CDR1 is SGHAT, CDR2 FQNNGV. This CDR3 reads CASSFQPGGEQFF. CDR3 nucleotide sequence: TGTGCCAGCAGCTTCCAGCCGGGGGGTGAGCAGTTCTTC. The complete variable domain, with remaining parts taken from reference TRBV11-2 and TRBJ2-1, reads EAGVAQSPRYKIIEKRQSVAFWCNPISGHATLYWYQQILGQGPKLLIQFQNNGVVDDSQLPKDRFSAERLKGVDSTLKIQPAKLEDSAVYLCASSFQPGGEQFFGPGTRLTVL.

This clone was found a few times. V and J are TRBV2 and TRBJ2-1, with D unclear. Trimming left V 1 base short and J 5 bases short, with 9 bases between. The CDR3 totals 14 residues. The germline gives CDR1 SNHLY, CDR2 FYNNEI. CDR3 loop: CASSEVQLNNEQFF. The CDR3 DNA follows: TGTGCCAGCAGTGAAGTACAGTTAAACAATGAGCAGTTCTTC.

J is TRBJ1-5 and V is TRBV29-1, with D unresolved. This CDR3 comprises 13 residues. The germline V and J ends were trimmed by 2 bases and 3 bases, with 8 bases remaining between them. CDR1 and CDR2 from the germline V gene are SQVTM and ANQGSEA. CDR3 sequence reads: CSVELGNNQPQHF. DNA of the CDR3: TGCAGCGTTGAATTAGGCAACAATCAGCCCCAGCATTTT.

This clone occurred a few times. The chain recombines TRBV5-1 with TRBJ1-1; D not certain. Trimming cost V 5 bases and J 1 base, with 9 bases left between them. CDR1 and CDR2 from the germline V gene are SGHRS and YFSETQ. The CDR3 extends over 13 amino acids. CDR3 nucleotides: TGCGCCAGCAGATCCCTTACGAACACTGAAGCTTTCTTT. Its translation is CASRSLTNTEAFF.

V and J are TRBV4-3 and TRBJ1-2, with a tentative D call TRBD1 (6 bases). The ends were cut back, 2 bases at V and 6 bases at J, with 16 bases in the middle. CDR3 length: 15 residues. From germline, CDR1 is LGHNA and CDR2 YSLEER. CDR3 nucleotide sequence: TGCGCCAGCAGCCAACTAGGCGGAGGGGGAAATGGCTACACCTTC. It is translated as CASSQLGGGGNGYTF.

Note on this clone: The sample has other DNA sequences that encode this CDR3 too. CDR3 bases: TGTGCCAGCTCACCACGCACAGATACGCAGTATTTT. Its translation: CASSPRTDTQYF. This chain links TRBV18 with TRBJ2-3; D unresolved. From germline, CDR1 is KGHSH and CDR2 LQKENI. The CDR3 has 12 amino acids. V was clipped by 1 base and J by 1 base, with 0 bases between them.

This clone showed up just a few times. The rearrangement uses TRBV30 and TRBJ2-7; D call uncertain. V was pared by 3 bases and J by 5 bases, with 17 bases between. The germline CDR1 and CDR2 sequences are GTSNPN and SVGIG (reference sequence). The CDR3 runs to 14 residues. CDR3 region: CAWSVRLFSNEQYF. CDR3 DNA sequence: TGTGCCTGGAGCGTAAGGTTGTTTTCCAACGAGCAGTACTTC.

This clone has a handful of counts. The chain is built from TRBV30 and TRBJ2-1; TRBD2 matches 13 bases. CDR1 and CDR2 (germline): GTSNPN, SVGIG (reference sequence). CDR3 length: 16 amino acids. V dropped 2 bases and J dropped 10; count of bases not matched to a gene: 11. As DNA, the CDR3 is TGTGCCTGGAGTACGGTTCGGACTAGCGGGAGCGGGGAGCAGTTCTTC. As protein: CAWSTVRTSGSGEQFF.

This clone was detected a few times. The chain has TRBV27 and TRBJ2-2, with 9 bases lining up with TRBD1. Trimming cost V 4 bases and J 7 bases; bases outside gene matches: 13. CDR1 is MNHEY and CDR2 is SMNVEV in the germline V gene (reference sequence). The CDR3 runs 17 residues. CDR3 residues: CASSYPTGGSRGGELFF. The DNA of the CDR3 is TGTGCCAGCAGTTACCCGACAGGGGGGAGCCGGGGCGGGGAGCTGTTTTTT.